The sample holds one count of the clone carrying this T cell receptor (beta chain). The CDR3 runs to 16 residues. V was shortened by 6 bases and J by 6 bases, with 21 bases between the two germline ends. This sample stems from a study of CD8 T cells in Susac syndrome. Random hexamers primed reverse transcription of about 0.45 to 1 ug RNA. Each CDR3 protein is one row after TCRdb ran MiXCR on the immunoSEQ multiplex PCR reads. This sample has under 200,000 distinct CDR3 sequences, with over 85% found just once. Sequenced material: CD4+ T cells from PBMCs. This TCR derives from a human donor in good health. The V call is TRBV12-3 or TRBV12-4, the J call TRBJ2-1, with D possibly matching TRBD1 (6 bases). CDR3 residues: CASSTSWGRLSNEQFF. The CDR3 DNA follows: TGTGCCAGCAGCACTAGTTGGGGGCGACTGAGCAATGAGCAGTTCTTC.